This TCR beta chain was observed in a study of control samples from healthy donors and cancer patients. Some clones are missing from TCRdb's copy, which holds only in-frame ones; the method was immunoSEQ multiplex PCR. Counted here are roughly 20,000 clones, approximately 78% occurring once; the ten biggest clones make up less than 35%. This clonotype originated in a man older than 75 with head and neck cancer. Sequences were obtained from PBMCs.

CDR3 protein: CASSSPGQPNYGYTF. CDR3 coding DNA: TGTGCCAGCAGCTCCCCGGGACAGCCTAACTATGGCTACACCTTC. J is TRBJ1-2 and V is TRBV5-4; 7 positions agree with TRBD1. The CDR3 sequence is 15 residues long. Losses at the gene ends were 3 bases for V and 0 bases for J; bases not matched to a gene: 5. The germline V gene has CDR1 SGHNT and CDR2 YYREEE (reference sequence).